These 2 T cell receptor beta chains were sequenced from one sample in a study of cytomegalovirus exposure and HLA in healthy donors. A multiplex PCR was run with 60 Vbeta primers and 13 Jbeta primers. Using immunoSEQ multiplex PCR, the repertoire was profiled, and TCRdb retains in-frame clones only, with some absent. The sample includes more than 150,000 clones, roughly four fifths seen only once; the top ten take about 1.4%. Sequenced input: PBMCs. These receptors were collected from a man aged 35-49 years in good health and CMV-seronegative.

CDR3 sequence (DNA): TGTGCCAGTAGTACCGGACATTCCGTTAGGAACTATGGCTACACCTTC. It codes for CASSTGHSVRNYGYTF. J is TRBJ1-2 and V is TRBV19; maybe TRBD1 (5 bases). The CDR3 is made up of 16 amino acids. V lost 4 bases and J 2 bases, leaving 17 bases between the germline ends. Per germline, CDR1 LNHDA and CDR2 SQIVND (reference sequence).

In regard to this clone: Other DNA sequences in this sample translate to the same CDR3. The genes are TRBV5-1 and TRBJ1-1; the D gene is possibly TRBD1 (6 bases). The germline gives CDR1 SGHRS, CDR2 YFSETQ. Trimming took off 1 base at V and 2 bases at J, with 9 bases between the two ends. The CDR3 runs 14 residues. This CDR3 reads CASSLQGTNTEAFF. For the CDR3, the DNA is TGCGCCAGCAGCTTGCAGGGGACAAACACTGAAGCTTTCTTT.